This TCR beta chain emerged from a study of blood T cell repertoires in COVID-19. Overall study: Acute and convalescent COVID-19 specimens originated in the United States, Italy and Spain.

Under the authors' procedure: Researchers report that nucleated cell counts were estimated from reference gene primer amplification. The table came from immunoSEQ multiplex PCR; TCRdb's copy has only in-frame clones and leaves some out. That table furnishes V, J and clone size, whereas the DNA furnished D and trimming. The sample lists about 210,000 clones; 70% to 90% were seen once. The germline gives CDR1 KGHSH, CDR2 LQKENI. CDR3 length: 15 amino acids. V lost 0 bases and J lost 0, with 6 bases in between. This clonotype was sampled from a woman between 50 and 59 years old with active or convalescent COVID-19. V is TRBV18 and J is TRBJ2-1; D possibly corresponds to TRBD2 (5 bases). Source material: peripheral blood. The CDR3 protein is CASSPPEGSYNEQFF. In DNA form, the CDR3 reads TGTGCCAGCTCACCACCCGAGGGCTCCTACAATGAGCAGTTCTTC.